This T cell receptor beta chain was profiled in a study of blood T cell repertoires in COVID-19. Turning to the study itself: Spain, Italy and the United States supplied samples that represented acute and convalescent COVID-19. Sources were T cells, B-cell-depleted T cells, or PBMCs; the material itself was cDNA or gDNA.

Sequenced by immunoSEQ multiplex PCR; TCRdb stores in-frame clones only, minus some. Of more than 250,000 clones in the sample, over 75% were seen once. The germline V and J ends were trimmed by 5 bases and 0 bases, with 10 bases remaining between them. There are 15 residues in the CDR3. The V gene's germline CDR1 is SGHTA and CDR2 FQGTGA. This clone was seen more than once but under ten times. The sequenced sample was peripheral blood. V is TRBV7-3 and J is TRBJ2-2; D gene ambiguous. The clonotype was recovered from a man between 50 and 59 years old with active or convalescent COVID-19. The CDR3: CASSRNSANTGELFF. The CDR3 nucleotides are TGTGCCAGCAGCCGTAATTCCGCGAACACCGGGGAGCTGTTTTTT.